This TCR beta chain stems from a study of vaccination effects on CD4 cells after COVID-19. The method was immunoSEQ multiplex PCR; TCRdb's version includes in-frame clones alone and lacks a portion of them. The repertoire consists of about 68,000 clones, with about 80% occurring once and the leading ten covering 12%. Using viral peptide pools, the ViraFEST assay grew out antigen-specific CD4+ T cells prior to sequencing. When less than 12 days of culture had elapsed, CD4+ T cells were isolated. Testing of the vaccine recipients showed negative nucleocapsid antibodies and no prior SARS-CoV-2 infection. For this clone: Its antigen is as yet unknown.

V shed 4 bases and J 3 bases; nucleotides not matched to a gene: 9. Germline loops: CDR1 SGHRS, CDR2 YFSETQ. There are 15 residues in the CDR3. The source material was CD4+ T cells from PBMCs cultured with SARS-CoV-2 spike peptides, sampled before COVID-19 vaccination. The chain is built from TRBV5-1 and TRBJ2-5, with TRBD2 matching over 7 bases. The clonotype was recovered from a human donor who received a COVID-19 vaccine. The CDR3 region is CASSLLGGSEETQYF. The CDR3, as DNA: TGCGCCAGCAGCCTCCTTGGCGGGAGCGAAGAGACCCAGTACTTC.